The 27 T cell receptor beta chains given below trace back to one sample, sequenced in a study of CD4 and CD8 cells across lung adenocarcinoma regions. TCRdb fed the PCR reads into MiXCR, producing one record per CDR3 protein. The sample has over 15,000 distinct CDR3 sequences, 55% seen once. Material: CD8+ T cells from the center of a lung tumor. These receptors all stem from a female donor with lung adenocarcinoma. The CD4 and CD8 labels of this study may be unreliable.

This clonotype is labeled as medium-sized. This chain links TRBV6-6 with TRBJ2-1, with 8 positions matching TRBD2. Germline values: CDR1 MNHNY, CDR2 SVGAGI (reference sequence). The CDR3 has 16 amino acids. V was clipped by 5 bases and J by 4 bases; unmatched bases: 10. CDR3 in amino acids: CASSPTVGGAYNEQFF. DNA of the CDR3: TGTGCCAGCAGTCCGACGGTCGGGGGGGCGTACAATGAGCAGTTCTTC.

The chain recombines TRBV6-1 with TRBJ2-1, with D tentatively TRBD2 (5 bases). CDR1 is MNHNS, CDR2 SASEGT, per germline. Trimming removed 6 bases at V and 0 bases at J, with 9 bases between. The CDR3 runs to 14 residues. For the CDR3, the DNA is TGTGCCAGCAGGTCGGGGAGCTCCTACAATGAGCAGTTCTTC. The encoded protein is CASRSGSSYNEQFF.

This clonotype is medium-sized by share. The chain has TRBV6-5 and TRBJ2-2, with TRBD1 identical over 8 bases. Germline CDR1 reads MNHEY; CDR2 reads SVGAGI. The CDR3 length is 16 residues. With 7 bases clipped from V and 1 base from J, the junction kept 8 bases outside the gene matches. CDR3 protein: CASTFAGTGNTGELFF. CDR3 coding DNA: TGTGCCAGCACTTTCGCCGGGACAGGGAACACCGGGGAGCTGTTTTTT.

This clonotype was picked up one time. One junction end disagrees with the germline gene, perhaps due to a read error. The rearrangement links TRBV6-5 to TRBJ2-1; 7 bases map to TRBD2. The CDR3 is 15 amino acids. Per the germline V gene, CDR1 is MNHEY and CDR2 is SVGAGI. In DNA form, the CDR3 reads TGTGCCAGCAGATTCTCGGCGGCTAGCGGAGATAAGCAGTTCTTT. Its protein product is CASRFSAASGDKQFF.

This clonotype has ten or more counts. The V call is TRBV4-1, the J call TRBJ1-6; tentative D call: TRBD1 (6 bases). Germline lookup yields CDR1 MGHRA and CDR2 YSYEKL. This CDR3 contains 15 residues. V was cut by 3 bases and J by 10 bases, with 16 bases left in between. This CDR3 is CASSQGPGAGSPLHF. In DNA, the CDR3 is TGCGCCAGCAGCCAGGGGCCGGGGGCGGGGTCACCCCTCCACTTT.

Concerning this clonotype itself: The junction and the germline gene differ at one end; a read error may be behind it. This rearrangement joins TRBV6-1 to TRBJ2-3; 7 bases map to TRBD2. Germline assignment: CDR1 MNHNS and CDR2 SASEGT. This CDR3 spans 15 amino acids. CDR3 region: CARGFSATSTNTQYF. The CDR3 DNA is TGTGCCAGGGGCTTCTCCGCGACTAGCACAAATACGCAGTATTTC.

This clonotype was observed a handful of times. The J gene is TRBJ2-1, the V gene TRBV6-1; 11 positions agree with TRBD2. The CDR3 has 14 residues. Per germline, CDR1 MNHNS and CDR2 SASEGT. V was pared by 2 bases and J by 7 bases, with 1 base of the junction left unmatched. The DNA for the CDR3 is TGTGCCAGCAGTGAACTAGCGGGAGGTAATGAGCAGTTCTTC. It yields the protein CASSELAGGNEQFF.

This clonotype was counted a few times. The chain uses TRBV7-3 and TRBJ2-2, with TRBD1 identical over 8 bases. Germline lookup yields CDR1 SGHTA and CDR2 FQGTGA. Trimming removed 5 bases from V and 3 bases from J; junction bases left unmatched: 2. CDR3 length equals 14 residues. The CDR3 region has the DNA TGTGCCAGCAGCGAACAGGGGGACACCGGGGAGCTGTTTTTT. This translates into CASSEQGDTGELFF.

The CDR3 DNA reads as TGTGCCAGCAGTTTAGGGCTAGCGGGAGGGCCGAACACAGGTGAGCAGTTCTTC. Translated, it gives CASSLGLAGGPNTGEQFF. The chain is built from TRBV6-5 and TRBJ2-1; 12 bases line up with TRBD2. V dropped 4 bases and J dropped 9; count of bases not matched to a gene: 16. Germline CDR1 and CDR2: MNHEY and SVGAGI. The CDR3 runs 18 residues.

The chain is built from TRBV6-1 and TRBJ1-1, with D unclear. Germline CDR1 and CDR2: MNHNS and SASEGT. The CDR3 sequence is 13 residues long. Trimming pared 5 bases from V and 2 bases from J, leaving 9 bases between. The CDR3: CASSTTPNTEAFF. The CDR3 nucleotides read TGTGCCAGCAGTACGACACCAAACACTGAAGCTTTCTTT.

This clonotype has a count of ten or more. The CDR3 region is CASSDWGLTDTQYF. CDR3 DNA: TGTGCCAGCAGTGATTGGGGACTCACAGATACGCAGTATTTT. The genes are TRBV6-1 and TRBJ2-3, with a tentative D call TRBD2 (6 bases). The V and J ends lost 3 bases and 2 bases respectively, with 9 bases between them. Germline-derived CDR1 and CDR2 are MNHNS and SASEGT. The CDR3 length is 14 residues.

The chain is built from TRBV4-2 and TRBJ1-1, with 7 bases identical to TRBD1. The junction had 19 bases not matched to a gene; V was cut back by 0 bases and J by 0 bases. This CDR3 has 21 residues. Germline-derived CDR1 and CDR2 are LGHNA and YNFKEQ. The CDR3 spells CASSQDIGGAGGSGVNTEAFF. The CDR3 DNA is TGTGCCAGCAGCCAAGATATAGGTGGTGCAGGGGGTTCTGGTGTGAACACTGAAGCTTTCTTT.

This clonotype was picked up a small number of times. CDR3 sequence: CASSLPGQGRNEQFF. The CDR3 DNA reads TGTGCCAGCAGTTTGCCGGGACAGGGGCGAAATGAGCAGTTCTTC. The chain has TRBV27 and TRBJ2-1; 10 bases agree with TRBD1. With 3 bases clipped from V and 7 bases from J, the junction kept 6 bases outside the gene matches. The length of the CDR3 is 15 residues. CDR1 is MNHEY, CDR2 SMNVEV, per germline (reference sequence).

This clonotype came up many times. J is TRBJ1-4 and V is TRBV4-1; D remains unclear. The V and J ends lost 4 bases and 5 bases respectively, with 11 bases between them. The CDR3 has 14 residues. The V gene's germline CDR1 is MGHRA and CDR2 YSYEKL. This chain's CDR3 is CASSPFGRNEKLFF. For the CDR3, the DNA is TGCGCCAGCAGCCCCTTTGGGAGGAATGAAAAACTGTTTTTT.

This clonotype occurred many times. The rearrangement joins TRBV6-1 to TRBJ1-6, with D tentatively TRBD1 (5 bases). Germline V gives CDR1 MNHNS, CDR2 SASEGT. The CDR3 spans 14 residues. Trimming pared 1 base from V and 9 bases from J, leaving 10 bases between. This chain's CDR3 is CASSEDWTFSPLHF. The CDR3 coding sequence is TGTGCCAGCAGTGAAGATTGGACATTTTCACCCCTCCACTTT.

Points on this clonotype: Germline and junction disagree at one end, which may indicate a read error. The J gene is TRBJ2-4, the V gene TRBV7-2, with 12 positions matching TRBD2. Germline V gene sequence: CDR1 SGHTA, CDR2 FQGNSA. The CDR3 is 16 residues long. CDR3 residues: CASSSSSGGAKNIQYF. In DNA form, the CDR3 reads TGTGCCAGCAGCTCCTCTAGCGGGGGGGCCAAAAACATTCAGTACTTT.

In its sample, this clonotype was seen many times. CDR3 bases: TGTGCCAGCAGACAGACAGGGGAGACGAACACTGAAGCTTTCTTT. It specifies CASRQTGETNTEAFF. This chain uses TRBV6-1 with TRBJ1-1; 8 bases fit TRBD1. Germline CDR1 is MNHNS and CDR2 is SASEGT. V trimming: 6 bases; J trimming: 1 base; junction bases outside the gene matches: 7. The CDR3 length is 15 residues.

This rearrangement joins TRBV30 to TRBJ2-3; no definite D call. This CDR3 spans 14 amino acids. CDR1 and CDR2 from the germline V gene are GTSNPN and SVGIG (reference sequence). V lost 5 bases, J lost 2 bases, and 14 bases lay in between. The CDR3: CAWEKNRFTDTQYF. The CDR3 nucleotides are TGTGCCTGGGAAAAGAACCGTTTCACAGATACGCAGTATTTT. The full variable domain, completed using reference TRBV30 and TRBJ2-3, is SQTIHQWPATLVQPVGSPLSLECTVEGTSNPNLYWYRQAAGRGLQLLFYSVGIGQISSEVPQNLSASRPQDRQFILSSKKLLLSDSGFYLCAWEKNRFTDTQYFGPGTRLTVL.

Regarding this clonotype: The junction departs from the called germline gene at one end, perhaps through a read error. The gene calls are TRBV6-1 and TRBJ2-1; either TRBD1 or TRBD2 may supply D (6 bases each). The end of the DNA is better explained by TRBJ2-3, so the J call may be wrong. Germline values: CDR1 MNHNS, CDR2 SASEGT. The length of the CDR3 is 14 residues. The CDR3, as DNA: TGTGCGGGGCGAGGGAGACGGGGGCCAGAGACGCAGTATTTT. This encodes CAGRGRRGPETQYF.

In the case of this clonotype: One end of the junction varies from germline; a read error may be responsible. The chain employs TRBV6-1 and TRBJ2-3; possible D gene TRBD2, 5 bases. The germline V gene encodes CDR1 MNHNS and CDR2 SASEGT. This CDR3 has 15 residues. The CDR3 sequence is CASSTGAETTDTQYF. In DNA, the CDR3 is TGTGCCAGCAGTACCGGAGCGGAAACCACAGATACGCAGTATTTC.

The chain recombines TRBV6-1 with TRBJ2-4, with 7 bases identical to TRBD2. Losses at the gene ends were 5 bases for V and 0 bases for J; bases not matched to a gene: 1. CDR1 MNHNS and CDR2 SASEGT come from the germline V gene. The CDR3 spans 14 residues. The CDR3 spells CASSSGIAKNIQYF. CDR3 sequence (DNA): TGTGCCAGCAGTAGCGGGATAGCCAAAAACATTCAGTACTTC.

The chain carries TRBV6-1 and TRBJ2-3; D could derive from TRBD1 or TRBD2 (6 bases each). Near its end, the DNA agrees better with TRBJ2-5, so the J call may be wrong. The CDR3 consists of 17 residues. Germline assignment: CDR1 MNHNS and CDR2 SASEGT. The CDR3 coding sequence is TGTGCCAGCAGTGGGGGGCTCGGGGGCCGTGACCCAGATACCCAGTACTTC. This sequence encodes CASSGGLGGRDPDTQYF.

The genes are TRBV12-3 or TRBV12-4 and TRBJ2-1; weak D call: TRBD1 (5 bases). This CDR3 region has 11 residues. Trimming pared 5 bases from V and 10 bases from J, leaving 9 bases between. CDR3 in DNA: TGTGCCAGCAGTCCCCGACAGGAGCAGTTCTTC. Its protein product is CASSPRQEQFF.

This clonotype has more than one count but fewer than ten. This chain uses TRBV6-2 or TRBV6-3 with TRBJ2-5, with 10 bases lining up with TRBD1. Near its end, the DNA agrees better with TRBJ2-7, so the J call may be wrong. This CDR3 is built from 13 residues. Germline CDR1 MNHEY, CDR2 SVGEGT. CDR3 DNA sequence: TGTGCCACCCGACAGGGGGCGAGGTACGAGCAGTACTTC. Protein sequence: CATRQGARYEQYF.

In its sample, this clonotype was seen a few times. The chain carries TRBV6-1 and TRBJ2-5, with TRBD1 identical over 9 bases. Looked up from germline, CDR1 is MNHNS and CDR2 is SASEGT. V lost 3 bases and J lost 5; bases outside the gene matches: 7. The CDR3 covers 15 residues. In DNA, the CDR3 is TGTGCCAGCAGTGAGGGGGACAGGGAGGTCGAGACCCAGTACTTC. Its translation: CASSEGDREVETQYF.

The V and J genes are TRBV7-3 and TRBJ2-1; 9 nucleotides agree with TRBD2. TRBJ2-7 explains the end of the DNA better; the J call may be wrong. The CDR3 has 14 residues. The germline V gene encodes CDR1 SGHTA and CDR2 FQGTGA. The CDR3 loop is CASSSASGNNEQYF. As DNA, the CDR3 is TGTGCCAGCAGCTCGGCTAGCGGGAACAATGAGCAGTACTTC.

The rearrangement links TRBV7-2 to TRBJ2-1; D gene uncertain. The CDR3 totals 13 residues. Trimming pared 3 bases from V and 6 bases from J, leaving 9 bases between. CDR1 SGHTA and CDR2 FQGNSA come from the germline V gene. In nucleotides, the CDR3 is TGTGCCAGCAGCTTCTCAACGGTCAATGAGCAGTTCTTC. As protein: CASSFSTVNEQFF.